A selection of T cell receptor beta chains follows, all from one sample in a study of blood T cell repertoires in COVID-19. Some clones are missing from TCRdb's copy, which holds only in-frame ones; the method was immunoSEQ multiplex PCR. The table has about 120,000 clones, under 90% seen once. Source material: peripheral blood. These receptors were taken from a man aged 55 to 70 with acute or convalescent COVID-19. CDR3s include the opening cysteine and the closing phenylalanine or tryptophan. The order of the fields is J gene, V gene, clone size, D gene, CDR3 DNA, CDR3 protein. D genes are given only for firm matches. Part of the rows lack a size; the others show once, few, many or a class for expanded clones.

TRBJ1-2,TRBV28,.,.,TGTGCCAGCAGTTTCGATGGGACAAGTGGCTACACCTTC,CASSFDGTSGYTF
TRBJ1-2,TRBV2,.,TRBD1,TGTGCCAGCAGTCTGGGACAGGGGAGTCGAGGCTACACCTTC,CASSLGQGSRGYTF
TRBJ1-1,TRBV3-1/TRBV3-2,.,.,TGTGCCAGCAGTGATACGGTGAACACTGAAGCTTTCTTT,CASSDTVNTEAFF
TRBJ2-7,TRBV27,.,TRBD2,TGTGCCAGCAGTTTATCACTAGCGGGAGGCCCCTACGAGCAGTACTTC,CASSLSLAGGPYEQYF
TRBJ2-5,TRBV12-3/TRBV12-4,.,.,TGTGCCAGCAGTGGGGTCCAGGGAGAGACCCAGTACTTC,CASSGVQGETQYF
TRBJ1-2,TRBV9,once,.,TGTGCCAGCAGCGTAGACCCAGGGCATGGCTACACCTTC,CASSVDPGHGYTF
TRBJ2-5,TRBV7-2,.,TRBD2,TGTGCCAGCAGCTTAGCGATCAGCGGGGGATCCCAAGAGACCCAGTACTTC,CASSLAISGGSQETQYF
TRBJ2-5,TRBV7-2,.,.,TGTGCCATCTCCCTGAGAGGAGGAGAGACCCAGTACTTC,CAISLRGGETQYF
TRBJ2-1,TRBV6-4,.,TRBD2,TGTGCCAGCAGTGCCCCCCGCAGCGGGAGGACCTATGAGCAGTTCTTC,CASSAPRSGRTYEQFF
TRBJ2-1,TRBV11-2,once,.,TGTGCCAGCTCCGGACAAATCTACAATGAGCAGTTCTTC,CASSGQIYNEQFF
TRBJ2-7,TRBV7-2,.,.,TGTGCCAGCAGCTTGACGGGAAACCCCGATCGGGAGCAGTACTTC,CASSLTGNPDREQYF
TRBJ2-7,TRBV27,.,.,TGTGCCAGCAGTGCCAGTCGACAGGCTCCCTACGAGCAGTACTTC,CASSASRQAPYEQYF
TRBJ2-7,TRBV5-4,.,TRBD1,TGTGCCAGCAGCGGGGACAGTTCTACGTCCTTC,CASSGDSSTSF
TRBJ2-1,TRBV7-8,.,TRBD2,TGTGCCAGCAGCCCAGCGGGAGTATCCTACAATGAGCAGTTCTTC,CASSPAGVSYNEQFF